These T cell receptor beta chains were read from a single sample in a study of blood T cell repertoires in COVID-19. Sequencing was performed with immunoSEQ multiplex PCR; in TCRdb, only in-frame clones are kept and a portion is missing. The sample lists fewer than 200,000 clones, under 90% seen once, with roughly 6.8% in the top ten. Sequencing was carried out using peripheral blood. All receptors come from a human donor in a cohort sampled during active COVID-19. The CDR3 runs from the conserved cysteine through the conserved F or W. The D gene is left open where the match is weak. Clone size is not always given. Where it is, it says once, few, many or a class for expanded clones.

J gene | clone size | D gene | V gene | CDR3 DNA | CDR3 protein
TRBJ2-7 | once | TRBD1 | TRBV11-1 | TGTGCCAGCAGCTTAGCGACAGGGAAGTCCTACGAGCAGTACTTC | CASSLATGKSYEQYF
TRBJ2-2 | NA | NA | TRBV3-1/TRBV3-2 | TGTGCCAGCAGCCACCACGACAGCTACACCGGGGAGCTGTTTTTT | CASSHHDSYTGELFF
TRBJ2-3 | NA | NA | TRBV19 | TGTGCCAGTAGTCCCCGGGACACGGTGATATTAGATACGCAGTATTTT | CASSPRDTVILDTQYF
TRBJ1-1 | once | TRBD1 | TRBV10-3 | TGTGCCATCAAGAGGGACAGGATGAACACTGAAGCTTTCTTT | CAIKRDRMNTEAFF
TRBJ2-4 | NA | NA | TRBV19 | TGTGCCAGTAGTCTGGGAGACTCCCTAAACATTCAGTACTTC | CASSLGDSLNIQYF
TRBJ2-1 | NA | TRBD1 | TRBV27 | TGTGCCAGCAGTTTATTTTCGACAGGGGCCTCCTACAATGAGCAGTTCTTC | CASSLFSTGASYNEQFF
TRBJ2-3 | NA | NA | TRBV4-1 | TGCGCCAGCAGCCCCCCCGGGTCAGATACGCAGTATTTT | CASSPPGSDTQYF
TRBJ1-2 | once | TRBD1 | TRBV25-1 | TGTGCCAGCAGTATCGGGACAGGGGGCGATGGCTACACCTTC | CASSIGTGGDGYTF
TRBJ2-1 | NA | TRBD1 | TRBV2 | TGTGCCAGCAGACGACAGGGCTCGGATGAGCAGTTCTTC | CASRRQGSDEQFF
TRBJ2-7 | NA | NA | TRBV2 | TGTGCCAGCAGTGAAGCAGGAGGGGGCGCGGGTTACGAGCAGTACTTC | CASSEAGGGAGYEQYF
TRBJ2-1 | few | NA | TRBV5-8 | TGTGCCAGCAGCCTAATGACAGTCACCTACAATGAGCAGTTCTTC | CASSLMTVTYNEQFF
TRBJ1-1 | NA | NA | TRBV11-3 | TGTGCCAGCAGCTTGCAGGTGGACACTGAAGCTTTCTTT | CASSLQVDTEAFF
TRBJ1-4 | NA | TRBD1 | TRBV10-3 | TGTGCCATCAGTGAGGGAGGACAGGGGACTAATGAAAAACTGTTTTTT | CAISEGGQGTNEKLFF
TRBJ2-7 | NA | TRBD1 | TRBV9 | TGTGCCAGCAGCCCCACCGGGACAGCATCCTACGAGCAGTACTTC | CASSPTGTASYEQYF
TRBJ2-3 | NA | NA | TRBV25-1 | TGTGCCTTTAAAGTAGCGGGCACAGATACGCAGTATTTT | CAFKVAGTDTQYF
TRBJ2-7 | NA | TRBD2 | TRBV7-2 | TGTGCCAGCAACCCTAACCCGGGACTAACCTACGAGCAGTACTTC | CASNPNPGLTYEQYF
TRBJ2-2 | NA | TRBD1 | TRBV9 | TGTGCCAGCAGCCGGGCCGGGACAGCGATCACCGGGGAGCTGTTTTTT | CASSRAGTAITGELFF
TRBJ1-2 | NA | NA | TRBV30 | TGTGCCTGGAGTGAACAGACAGGCGAGGGCTACACCTTC | CAWSEQTGEGYTF
TRBJ2-7 | few | TRBD1 | TRBV5-1 | TGCGCCAGCAGCCCGGGACAGGGGGACTACGAGCAGTACTTC | CASSPGQGDYEQYF
TRBJ2-7 | NA | TRBD1 | TRBV25-1 | TGTGCCAGCAGTGAATTCCAACCGGGACAGGGGGCCTACGAGCAGTACTTC | CASSEFQPGQGAYEQYF
TRBJ2-7 | NA | TRBD1 | TRBV18 | TGTGCCAGCTCACCAGGGGGACAGGCCTACGAGCAGTACTTC | CASSPGGQAYEQYF
TRBJ2-7 | NA | TRBD1 | TRBV13 | TGTGCCAGCAGCTTAGGGGAAGGGGACAGAGGCTCCTACGAGCAGTACTTC | CASSLGEGDRGSYEQYF
TRBJ1-1 | NA | TRBD1 | TRBV5-4 | TGTGCCAGCAGCCCAAGCTCCCCCATGGGACAGGCCCCGAACACTGAAGCTTTCTTT | CASSPSSPMGQAPNTEAFF
TRBJ1-1 | once | NA | TRBV4-1 | TGCGCCAGCAGCCAAGGTACGCGGGTAGCGGCTTTCTTT | CASSQGTRVAAFF
TRBJ2-7 | NA | NA | TRBV6-6 | TGTGCCAGCAGGCCCAGGGTGACCTCCTACGAGCAGTACTTC | CASRPRVTSYEQYF
TRBJ2-2 | once | NA | TRBV3-1/TRBV3-2 | TGTGCCAGCAGCCAACTCAATCGGGGGTCTTGGTCGGCCGGGGAGCTGTTTTTT | CASSQLNRGSWSAGELFF
TRBJ2-5 | NA | TRBD2 | TRBV7-8 | TGTGCCAGCAGCTTAGGTACTAGCGTAAACCAAGAGACCCAGTACTTC | CASSLGTSVNQETQYF
TRBJ2-1 | NA | TRBD1 | TRBV9 | TGTGCCAGCAGCGCCAAATCGGGACAGGTATCCGGGTACAATGAGCAGTTCTTC | CASSAKSGQVSGYNEQFF
TRBJ1-2 | NA | NA | TRBV13 | TGTGCCAGCAGCCGGGGGATAAACTATGGCTACACCTTC | CASSRGINYGYTF
TRBJ2-1 | NA | TRBD1 | TRBV7-9 | TGTGCCAGCAGCCCGAAACCCGGCGGTCAGGGGGCGTACAATGAGCAGTTCTTC | CASSPKPGGQGAYNEQFF
TRBJ2-3 | NA | NA | TRBV21-1 | TGTGCCAGCAACACAGGGACAAACAGCACAGATACGCAGTATTTT | CASNTGTNSTDTQYF
TRBJ1-6 | NA | NA | TRBV5-1 | TGCGCCAGCAGCTTGGACAGCAGGAATTCACCCCTCCACTTT | CASSLDSRNSPLHF
TRBJ2-7 | NA | NA | TRBV6-2/TRBV6-3 | TGTGCCAGCAGTTCAGACAGGTCTTCCTACGAGCAGTACTTC | CASSSDRSSYEQYF